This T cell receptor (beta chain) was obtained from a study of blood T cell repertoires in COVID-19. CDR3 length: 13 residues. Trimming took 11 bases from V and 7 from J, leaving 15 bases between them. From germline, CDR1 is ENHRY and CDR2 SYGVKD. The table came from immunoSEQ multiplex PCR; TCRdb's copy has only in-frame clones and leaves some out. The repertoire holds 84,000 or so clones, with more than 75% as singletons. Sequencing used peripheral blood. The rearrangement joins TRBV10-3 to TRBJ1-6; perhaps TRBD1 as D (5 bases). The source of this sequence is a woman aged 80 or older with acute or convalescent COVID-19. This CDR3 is CAVADSGNSPLHF. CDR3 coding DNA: TGTGCCGTCGCCGACAGCGGGAATTCACCCCTCCACTTT.